The 24 T cell receptor beta chains presented below share a single source sample, sequenced in a study of prognosis after radiotherapy for stage I lung cancer. Genomic DNA was subjected to two-round multiplex PCR for amplification of TCR beta CDR3. The first PCR round targeted every TRBV and TRBJ gene with specific primers. TCRdb re-derived calls from the multiplex PCR reads in MiXCR, one entry per CDR3 protein. The profile covers 30,000 to 40,000 distinct CDR3 sequences, with about 31% appearing a single time and 25% to 30% taken by the ten largest. Sequenced here: PBMCs, sampled before or after stereotactic body radiation therapy (not recorded which). All receptors derive from a donor aged 50 or older with non-small cell lung cancer.

In the case of this clonotype: A far larger clone is one base from this, pointing to a likely read error. The chain recombines TRBV6-9 with TRBJ2-3; the D is unclear. The CDR3 runs to 12 residues. Germline lookup yields CDR1 MNHGY and CDR2 SVAAGI. The CDR3 DNA reads as TGTGCCAGCAGTTACGGGCCAGACACGCAGTATTTT. Translating gives CASSYGPDTQYF.

This clonotype occurred once. Compared with germline, one end of the junction differs, possibly owing to a read error. This sequence joins TRBV2 and TRBJ1-1; 11 nucleotides agree with TRBD1. CDR1 and CDR2 (germline): SNHLY, FYNNEI. CDR3 length equals 14 residues. The CDR3 reads CATSFPGQGVEAFF. The CDR3 DNA sequence: TGTGCCACCAGTTTCCCGGGACAGGGGGTTGAAGCTTTCTTT. Filled out from reference TRBV2 and TRBJ1-1, the complete variable domain reads EPEVTQTPSHQVTQMGQEVILRCVPISNHLYFYWYRQILGQKVEFLVSFYNNEISEKSEIFDDQFSVERPDGSNFTLKIRSTKLEDSAMYFCATSFPGQGVEAFFGQGTRLTVV.

This clonotype was counted ten times or more. CDR3 sequence (DNA): TGCAGTGCTAAAGCAGGGGGTAACTATGGCTACACCTTC. Its translation: CSAKAGGNYGYTF. The rearrangement links TRBV20-1 to TRBJ1-2, with 7 bases fitting TRBD1. V was pared by 4 bases and J by 1 base, with 3 bases of the junction left unmatched. Germline V gene lookup returns CDR1 DFQATT and CDR2 SNEGSKA (reference sequence). The CDR3 sequence is 13 residues long.

This clonotype was seen many times. This chain uses TRBV29-1 with TRBJ1-1, with D unresolved. The germline gives CDR1 SQVTM, CDR2 ANQGSEA. V was shortened by 5 bases and J by 1 base, with 17 bases between the two germline ends. The CDR3 loop spans 15 amino acids. CDR3 DNA: TGCAGCGTTCAGAAATGGACGGAAAAGAACACTGAAGCTTTCTTT. It is translated as CSVQKWTEKNTEAFF.

This clonotype occurred many times. This chain connects TRBV10-2 to TRBJ1-1; D is ambiguous. Germline V gene lookup returns CDR1 WSHSY and CDR2 SAAADI. V was trimmed by 3 bases and J by 7 bases, leaving 6 bases between them. The CDR3 consists of 11 residues. The CDR3 region is CASSDIGEAFF. In DNA, the CDR3 is TGCGCCAGCAGTGATATAGGTGAAGCTTTCTTT.

In this sample, this clonotype turned up many times. The rearrangement links TRBV11-2 to TRBJ2-5, with 11 bases lining up with TRBD1. This CDR3 spans 17 amino acids. The V segment lost 2 bases and the J segment 4 bases; nucleotides outside the gene matches: 9. CDR1 SGHAT and CDR2 FQNNGV come from the germline V gene. The CDR3 DNA follows: TGTGCCAGCAGCTTAATAGGGTCGGGACAGGGGGGAGAGACCCAGTACTTC. It is translated as CASSLIGSGQGGETQYF.

This clonotype was counted at least ten times. A much larger clone differs by one base, so this may be a read error. The chain carries TRBV7-8 and TRBJ1-3; no firm D call. In germline, CDR1 is SGHVS, CDR2 FQNEAQ. The CDR3 consists of 14 residues. CDR3 amino acids: CASSGQISGNTTYF. DNA for the CDR3: TGTGCCAGCAGCGGGCAGATATCTGGAAACACCACATATTTT.

A word on this clonotype: Given a far larger clone just one base away, this is likely a sequencing read error. The chain links TRBV6-2 or TRBV6-3 to TRBJ2-2, with D perhaps assigned TRBD1 or TRBD2 (5 bases each). CDR1 MNHEY and CDR2 SVGEGT come from the germline V gene. CDR3 size: 13 residues. CDR3 protein: CASSLGAHGDLFF. CDR3 in DNA: TGTGCCAGCAGTTTAGGGGCTCACGGGGATCTGTTTTTT.

This clonotype occurred once. This may be a read error, as it is one base from a much larger clone. This chain uses TRBV2 with TRBJ2-5; 10 nucleotides agree with TRBD2. Germline V gene lookup returns CDR1 SNHLY and CDR2 FYNNEI. The CDR3 loop spans 14 amino acids. CDR3 protein: CASNGAGGQETKYF. DNA for the CDR3: TGTGCCAGCAATGGAGCGGGGGGGCAAGAGACCAAGTACTTC.

This clonotype has ten or more counts. This sequence joins TRBV20-1 and TRBJ1-2, with D hard to call. The length of the CDR3 is 12 residues. Per the germline V gene, CDR1 is DFQATT and CDR2 is SNEGSKA (reference sequence). In nucleotides, the CDR3 is TGCAGCACCCGACACCCTCTCTATGGCTACACCTTC. Protein: CSTRHPLYGYTF.

The chain is built from TRBV12-5 and TRBJ1-2; D is undetermined. The CDR3 length is 13 residues. From germline, CDR1 is LGHNT and CDR2 FRNRAP. The V end lost 6 bases, the J end lost 2 bases, and 10 bases lay between the germline ends. The CDR3 nucleotides read TGTGCTAGTGGCCCGGGGATCAACTATGGCTACACCTTC. Protein product: CASGPGINYGYTF.

The chain joins TRBV20-1 to TRBJ1-1; D call uncertain. The CDR3 extends over 14 amino acids. CDR1 is DFQATT and CDR2 is SNEGSKA in the germline V gene (reference sequence). The germline V and J ends were trimmed by 5 bases and 2 bases, with 15 bases remaining between them. Here the CDR3 DNA reads TGCAGTGCTCCACAGCATCCACTTAACACTGAAGCTTTCTTT. Residues: CSAPQHPLNTEAFF.

About this clonotype itself: This sequence is one base from a far larger clone and is likely a read error. This chain links TRBV6-8 with TRBJ1-2, with D unclear. CDR3 size: 11 residues. CDR1 and CDR2 from the germline V gene are MNHGY and SAAAGT. CDR3 region: CANSEGIGYTF. In nucleotides, the CDR3 is TGTGCCAACAGTGAGGGTATCGGCTACACCTTC.

In its sample, this clonotype was seen many times. This rearrangement joins TRBV5-6 to TRBJ1-6; D uncertain. V lost 5 bases and J lost 8, with 20 bases in between. The CDR3 sequence is 16 residues long. Germline V gene lookup returns CDR1 SGHDT and CDR2 YYEEEE. CDR3 amino acids: CASSLAQAGFHSPLHF. CDR3 sequence (DNA): TGTGCCAGCAGTCTAGCTCAGGCGGGGTTTCATTCACCCCTCCACTTT.

This clonotype was detected many times. The J gene is TRBJ1-6, the V gene TRBV7-8, with D possibly TRBD1 on 6 matching bases. V shed 5 bases and J shed 8 bases, with 13 bases lying between them. Germline values: CDR1 SGHVS, CDR2 FQNEAQ. The CDR3 length is 14 residues. The CDR3 here is CASSHSGGDSPLHF. CDR3 sequence (DNA): TGTGCCAGCAGCCATAGCGGGGGCGATTCACCCCTCCACTTT.

The J gene is TRBJ1-6, the V gene TRBV7-8; D gene ambiguous. Trimming removed 0 bases from V and 1 base from J, with 10 bases in between. This CDR3 is 17 amino acids long. CDR1 and CDR2 from the germline V gene are SGHVS and FQNEAQ. CDR3 coding DNA: TGTGCCAGCAGCTTAGCTAGATCCAGATCCTATAATTCACCCCTCCACTTT. Its protein is CASSLARSRSYNSPLHF.

Turning to this clonotype: The junction and the germline gene differ at one end; a read error may be behind it. The genes are TRBV7-9 and TRBJ2-7; 8 bases map to TRBD1. Germline CDR1 SEHNR, CDR2 FQNEAQ (reference sequence). CDR3 length: 18 residues. For the CDR3, the DNA is TGTGCCAGCAGCTTAGCGCGGGGACAGGTGGGCCACTCCTACGAGCAGCACTTC. Its protein is CASSLARGQVGHSYEQHF. Drawing the rest from reference TRBV7-9 and TRBJ2-7, the complete variable domain is DTGVSQNPRHKITKRGQNVTFRCDPISEHNRLYWYRQTLGQGPEFLTYFQNEAQLEKSRLLSDRFSAERPKGSFSTLEIQRTEQGDSAMYLCASSLARGQVGHSYEQHFGPGTRLTVT.

This clonotype occurred many times. The chain links TRBV24-1 to TRBJ2-5, with D perhaps given as TRBD1 or TRBD2 (5 bases each). This CDR3 contains 15 residues. CDR1 is KGHDR, CDR2 SFDVKD, per germline. V was trimmed by 4 bases and J by 5 bases, leaving 16 bases between them. CDR3 DNA sequence: TGTGCCACCAGTGACCCGGGACGAGGAATGGAGACCCAGTACTTC. Residues: CATSDPGRGMETQYF.

This clonotype was seen repeatedly, ten times or more. The chain has TRBV6-2 or TRBV6-3 and TRBJ1-1, with TRBD1 as a possible D gene (5 bases). The CDR3 is made up of 15 amino acids. V shed 7 bases and J shed 2 bases, with 17 bases lying between them. CDR1 MNHEY and CDR2 SVGEGT come from the germline V gene. Here the CDR3 reads CASTDRQTYNTEAFF. The CDR3 coding sequence is TGTGCCAGCACCGACCGACAGACTTATAACACTGAAGCTTTCTTT.

The CDR3 here is CASSPPTGVGGNEQFF. The CDR3 DNA is TGTGCCAGCAGCCCCCCTACGGGGGTTGGCGGGAATGAGCAGTTCTTC. The chain links TRBV7-6 to TRBJ2-1; the D gene is possibly TRBD2 (6 bases). This CDR3 has 16 amino acids. The V end lost 5 bases, the J end lost 7 bases, and 21 bases lay between the germline ends. CDR1 and CDR2 (germline): SGHVS, FNYEAQ.

V gene TRBV4-2 combines with J gene TRBJ2-6; D possibly corresponds to TRBD1 (6 bases). V was trimmed by 1 base and J by 0 bases, leaving 10 bases between them. The CDR3 extends over 17 amino acids. CDR1 and CDR2 from the germline V gene are LGHNA and YNFKEQ. In DNA form, the CDR3 reads TGTGCCAGCAGCCAAGCCGGACAGAACTCTGGGGCCAACGTCCTGACTTTC. Its protein product is CASSQAGQNSGANVLTF.

This clonotype showed up many times. This sequence joins TRBV7-9 and TRBJ2-7; 10 bases map to TRBD1. The CDR3 spans 16 residues. CDR1 is SEHNR and CDR2 is FQNEAQ in the germline V gene (reference sequence). V lost 1 base and J lost 5; bases outside the gene matches: 8. CDR3 sequence (DNA): TGTGCCAGCAGCTTAGTAGGGGACAGGGGTTACGACGAGCAGTACTTC. This encodes CASSLVGDRGYDEQYF.

Remarks on this clonotype: A junction end diverges from the germline sequence, so it may reflect a read error. The chain couples TRBV6-1 to TRBJ1-1; TRBD1 matches 9 bases. The CDR3 is made up of 17 amino acids. CDR1 MNHNS and CDR2 SASEGT come from the germline V gene. CDR3 bases: TGTGCCTTGGGGGGCAGGGGACAGGGACCGCGGAGCGCTGAAGATTTCTTT. Its translation: CALGGRGQGPRSAEDFF.

This clonotype was picked up many times. The chain carries TRBV7-8 and TRBJ1-1, with TRBD1 matching over 9 bases. The length of the CDR3 is 15 residues. Germline V gene lookup returns CDR1 SGHVS and CDR2 FQNEAQ. J lost 1 base, V lost 5 bases, and 5 bases had no gene match. CDR3 bases: TGTGCCAGCAGCGCGGCGACAGGGGGGAACACTGAAGCTTTCTTT. Translated, it gives CASSAATGGNTEAFF.